This TCR beta chain was profiled in a study of vaccination effects on CD4 cells after COVID-19. Study-wide results and limits: Marked clonal contraction of infection- and vaccine-induced clones was seen late after vaccination.

Peptide-pool stimulation followed by sequencing identified expanded antigen-specific CD4+ clonotypes in the ViraFEST assay. With more than 9 days of culture completed, CD4+ T cells were isolated. Nucleocapsid antibodies stayed negative before and after vaccination, showing no earlier SARS-CoV-2 infection. Cultures of 2 million or so PBMC per well contained 9 to 10 IU/ml IL-2 plus 10 ug/ml peptides. The protocol was immunoSEQ multiplex PCR, while the TCRdb copy is restricted to in-frame clones and leaves out a portion. The table shows 30,000 to 40,000 clones, with about 80% occurring only once. Only a few counts were recorded for this clone. What it binds is unknown. The sequence came from a human donor who received a COVID-19 vaccine. Sequences were derived from CD4+ T cells from PBMCs cultured with HCoV-OC43 spike peptides, sampled before COVID-19 vaccination. As to subset: HCoV-OC43 spike overlapping peptide pool stimulation.

This CDR3 is CASSPTRVQTYEQYF. DNA of the CDR3: TGTGCCAGCAGCCCAACGAGAGTGCAAACCTACGAGCAGTACTTC. This chain joins TRBV6-2 or TRBV6-3 and TRBJ2-7, with D unresolved. Trimming shortened V by 6 bases and J by 2 bases, and 17 bases separated the two germline ends. The CDR3 loop spans 15 amino acids. Germline V gene sequence: CDR1 MNHEY, CDR2 SVGEGT.